This T cell receptor beta chain was observed in a study of shared T cell receptors in the human thymus. V lost 0 bases, J lost 0 bases, and 9 bases lay in between. Germline lookup yields CDR1 SGHRS and CDR2 YFSETQ. The CDR3 is 15 amino acids. Profiled with immunoSEQ multiplex PCR; TCRdb holds only in-frame clones, not every one. The sample holds 600,000 to 900,000 clones; 80% to 90% are singletons and the top ten take 0.0095% to 0.011%. This sample also belongs to another study, concerning human thymus T cells. Per that paper: V and J genes seemed to be used with bias in thymic and blood repertoires. Unrelated people showed highly overlapping thymic repertoires, related research reported.

The sequence came from a girl under two years old with a congenital heart defect. The sample consisted of thymocytes. The chain couples TRBV5-1 to TRBJ1-1; D might be TRBD1 (5 bases). The CDR3 spells CASSLGQNMNTEAFF. The CDR3 DNA reads TGCGCCAGCAGCTTGGGACAGAACATGAACACTGAAGCTTTCTTT.